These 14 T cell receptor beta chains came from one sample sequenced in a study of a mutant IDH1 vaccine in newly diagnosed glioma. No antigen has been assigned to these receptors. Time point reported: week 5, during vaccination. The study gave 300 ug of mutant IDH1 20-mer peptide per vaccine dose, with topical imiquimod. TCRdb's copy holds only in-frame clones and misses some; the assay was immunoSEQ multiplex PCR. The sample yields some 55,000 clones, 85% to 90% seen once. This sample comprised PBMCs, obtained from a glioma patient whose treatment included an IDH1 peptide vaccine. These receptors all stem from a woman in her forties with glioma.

The CDR3 DNA is TGCGCCAGCAGCCAAGCAAAACGAGGAGGGTTCACTGAAGCTTTCTTT. Translating it yields CASSQAKRGGFTEAFF. The chain links TRBV4-1 to TRBJ1-1; no clear D. Germline CDR1 is MGHRA and CDR2 is YSYEKL. The CDR3 consists of 16 residues. With 1 base removed from V and 4 bases from J, the gap between germline ends came to 16 bases.

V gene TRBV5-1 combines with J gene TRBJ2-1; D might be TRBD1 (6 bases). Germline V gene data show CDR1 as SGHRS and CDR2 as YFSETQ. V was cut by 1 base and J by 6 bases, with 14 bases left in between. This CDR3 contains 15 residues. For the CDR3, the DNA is TGCGCCAGCAGCTTGTCTGGGGGCAGGGGCAATGAGCAGTTCTTC. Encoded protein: CASSLSGGRGNEQFF.

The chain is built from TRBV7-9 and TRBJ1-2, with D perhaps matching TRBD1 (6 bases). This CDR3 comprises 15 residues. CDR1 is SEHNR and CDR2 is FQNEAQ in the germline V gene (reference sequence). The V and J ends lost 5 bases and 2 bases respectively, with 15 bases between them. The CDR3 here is CASSLLRGANYGYTF. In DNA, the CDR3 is TGTGCCAGCAGCCTATTAAGGGGGGCGAACTATGGCTACACCTTC.

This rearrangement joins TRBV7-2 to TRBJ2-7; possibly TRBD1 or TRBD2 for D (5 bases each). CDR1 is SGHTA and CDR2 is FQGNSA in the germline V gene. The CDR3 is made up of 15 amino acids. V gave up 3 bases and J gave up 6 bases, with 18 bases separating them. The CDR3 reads CASSFSGTQGSEQYF. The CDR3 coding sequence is TGTGCCAGCAGCTTCTCCGGGACCCAGGGATCCGAGCAGTACTTC.

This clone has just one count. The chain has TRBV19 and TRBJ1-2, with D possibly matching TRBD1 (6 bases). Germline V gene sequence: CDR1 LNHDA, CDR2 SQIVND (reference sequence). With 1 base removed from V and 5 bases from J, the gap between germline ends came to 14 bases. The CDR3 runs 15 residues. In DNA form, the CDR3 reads TGTGCCAGTAGTATAGGGACAGTTCCGTGGTATGGCTACACCTTC. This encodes CASSIGTVPWYGYTF.

The CDR3 bases are TGTGCCAGTAGTATAGAGTCGCGGGGGGGCCACATTCAGTCCTACAATGAGCAGTTCTTC. Translating it yields CASSIESRGGHIQSYNEQFF. This chain links TRBV19 with TRBJ2-1; 9 positions agree with TRBD2. CDR3 length: 20 amino acids. Germline V gives CDR1 LNHDA, CDR2 SQIVND (reference sequence). J was trimmed by 1 base and V by 0 bases; bases with no gene match: 13.

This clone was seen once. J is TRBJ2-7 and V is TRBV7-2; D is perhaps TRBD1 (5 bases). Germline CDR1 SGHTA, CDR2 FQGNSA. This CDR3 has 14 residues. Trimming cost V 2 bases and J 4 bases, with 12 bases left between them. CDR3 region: CASSLTRDQYEQYF. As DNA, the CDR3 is TGTGCCAGCAGCTTAACCAGGGATCAATACGAGCAGTACTTC.

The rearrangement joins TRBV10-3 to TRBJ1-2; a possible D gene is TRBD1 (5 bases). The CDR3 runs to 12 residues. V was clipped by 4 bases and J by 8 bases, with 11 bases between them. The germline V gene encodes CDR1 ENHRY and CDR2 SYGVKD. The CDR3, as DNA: TGTGCCATCAGTGGATACGAGGGGGGCTACACCTTC. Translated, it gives CAISGYEGGYTF.

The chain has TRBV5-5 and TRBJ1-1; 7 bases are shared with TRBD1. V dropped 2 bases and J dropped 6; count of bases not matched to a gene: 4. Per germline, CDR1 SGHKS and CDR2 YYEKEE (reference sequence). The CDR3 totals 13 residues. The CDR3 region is CASSLQGTPEAFF. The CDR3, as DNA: TGTGCCAGCAGCTTACAGGGGACCCCTGAAGCTTTCTTT.

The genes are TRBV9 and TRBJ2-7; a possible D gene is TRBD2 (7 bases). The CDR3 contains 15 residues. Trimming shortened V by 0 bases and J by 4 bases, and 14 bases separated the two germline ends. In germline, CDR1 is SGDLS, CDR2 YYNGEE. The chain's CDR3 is CASSVVGRGGYEQYF. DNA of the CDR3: TGTGCCAGCAGCGTAGTAGGCAGGGGAGGGTACGAGCAGTACTTC. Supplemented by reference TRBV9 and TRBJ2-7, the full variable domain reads DSGVTQTPKHLITATGQRVTLRCSPRSGDLSVYWYQQSLDQGLQFLIQYYNGEERAKGNILERFSAQQFPDLHSELNLSSLELGDSALYFCASSVVGRGGYEQYFGPGTRLTVT.

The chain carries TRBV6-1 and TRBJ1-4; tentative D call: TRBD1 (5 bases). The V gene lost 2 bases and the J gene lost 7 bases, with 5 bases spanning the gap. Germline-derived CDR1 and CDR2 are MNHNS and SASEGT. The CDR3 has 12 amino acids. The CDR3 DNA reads TGTGCCAGCAGTGAAAGGGGTGAAAAACTGTTTTTT. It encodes CASSERGEKLFF.

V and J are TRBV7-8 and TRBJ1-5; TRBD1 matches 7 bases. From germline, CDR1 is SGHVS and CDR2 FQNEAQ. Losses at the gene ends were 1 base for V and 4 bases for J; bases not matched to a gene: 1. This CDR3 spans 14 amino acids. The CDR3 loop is CASSLGQGNQPQHF. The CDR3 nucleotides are TGTGCCAGCAGCTTAGGACAGGGAAATCAGCCCCAGCATTTT.

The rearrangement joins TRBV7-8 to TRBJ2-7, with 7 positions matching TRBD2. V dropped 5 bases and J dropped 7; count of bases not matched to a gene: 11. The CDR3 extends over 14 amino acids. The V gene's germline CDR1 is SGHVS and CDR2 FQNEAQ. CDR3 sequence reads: CASSAGLVVGEQYF. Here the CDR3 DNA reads TGTGCCAGCAGCGCCGGACTAGTGGTAGGAGAGCAGTACTTC.

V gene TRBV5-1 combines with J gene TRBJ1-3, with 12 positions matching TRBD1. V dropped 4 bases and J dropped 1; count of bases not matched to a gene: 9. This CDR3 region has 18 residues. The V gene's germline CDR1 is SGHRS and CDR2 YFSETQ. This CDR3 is CASSAGTGGLPSGNTIYF. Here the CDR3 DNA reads TGCGCCAGCAGCGCCGGGACAGGGGGCCTACCATCTGGAAACACCATATATTTT.